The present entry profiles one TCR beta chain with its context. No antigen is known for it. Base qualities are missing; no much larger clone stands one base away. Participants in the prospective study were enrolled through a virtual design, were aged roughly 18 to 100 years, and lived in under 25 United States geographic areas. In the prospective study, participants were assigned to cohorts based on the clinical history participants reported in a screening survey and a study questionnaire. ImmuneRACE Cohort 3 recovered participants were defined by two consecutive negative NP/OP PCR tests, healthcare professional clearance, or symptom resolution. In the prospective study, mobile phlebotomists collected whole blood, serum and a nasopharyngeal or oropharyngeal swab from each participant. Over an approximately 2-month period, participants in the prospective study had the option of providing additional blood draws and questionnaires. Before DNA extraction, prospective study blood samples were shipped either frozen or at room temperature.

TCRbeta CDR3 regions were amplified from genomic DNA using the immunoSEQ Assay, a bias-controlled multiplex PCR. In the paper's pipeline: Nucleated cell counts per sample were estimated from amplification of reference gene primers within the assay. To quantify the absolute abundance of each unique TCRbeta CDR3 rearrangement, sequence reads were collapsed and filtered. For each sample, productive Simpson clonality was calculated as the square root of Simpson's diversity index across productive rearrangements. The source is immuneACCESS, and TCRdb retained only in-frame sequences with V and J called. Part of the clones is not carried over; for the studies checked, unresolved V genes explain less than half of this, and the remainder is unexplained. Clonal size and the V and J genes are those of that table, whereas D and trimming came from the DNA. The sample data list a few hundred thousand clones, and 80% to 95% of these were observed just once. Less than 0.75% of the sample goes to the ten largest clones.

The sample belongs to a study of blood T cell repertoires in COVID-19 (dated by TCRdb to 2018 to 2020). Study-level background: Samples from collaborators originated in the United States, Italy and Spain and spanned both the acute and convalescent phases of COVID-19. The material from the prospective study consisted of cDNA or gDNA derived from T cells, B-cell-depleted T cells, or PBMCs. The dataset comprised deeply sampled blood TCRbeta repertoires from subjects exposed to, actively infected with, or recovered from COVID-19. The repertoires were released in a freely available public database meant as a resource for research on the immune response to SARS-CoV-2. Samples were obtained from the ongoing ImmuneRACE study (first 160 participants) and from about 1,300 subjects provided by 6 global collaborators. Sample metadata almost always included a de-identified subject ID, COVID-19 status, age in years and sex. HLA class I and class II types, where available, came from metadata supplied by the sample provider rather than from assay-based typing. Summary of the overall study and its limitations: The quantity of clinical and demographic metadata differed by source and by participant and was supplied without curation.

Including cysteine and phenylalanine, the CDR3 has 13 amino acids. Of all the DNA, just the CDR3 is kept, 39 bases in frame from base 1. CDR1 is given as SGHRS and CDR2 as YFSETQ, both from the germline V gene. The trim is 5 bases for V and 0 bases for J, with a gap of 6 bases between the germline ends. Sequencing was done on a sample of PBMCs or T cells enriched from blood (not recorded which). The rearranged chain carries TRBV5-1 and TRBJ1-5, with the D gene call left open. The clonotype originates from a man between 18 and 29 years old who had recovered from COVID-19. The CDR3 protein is CASSVLSNQPQHF. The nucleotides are TGCGCCAGCAGTGTCCTTAGCAATCAGCCCCAGCATTTT.